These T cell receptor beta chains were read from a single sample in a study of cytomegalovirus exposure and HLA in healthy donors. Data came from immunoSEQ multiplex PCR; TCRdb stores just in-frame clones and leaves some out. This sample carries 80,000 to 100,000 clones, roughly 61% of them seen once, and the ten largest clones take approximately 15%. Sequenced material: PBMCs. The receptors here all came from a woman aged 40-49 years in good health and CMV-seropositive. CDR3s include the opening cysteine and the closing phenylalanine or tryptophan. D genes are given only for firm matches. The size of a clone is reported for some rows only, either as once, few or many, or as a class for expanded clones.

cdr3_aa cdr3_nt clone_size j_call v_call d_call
CASSLKRDRNEQFF TGTGCCAGCAGCTTAAAACGGGACAGAAATGAGCAGTTCTTC . TRBJ2-1 TRBV11-2 TRBD1
CASSLPGRMGTEAFF TGTGCCAGCAGCTTACCGGGTCGGATGGGCACTGAAGCTTTCTTT . TRBJ1-1 TRBV11-2 .
CASRERGHYEQYF TGTGCCAGCAGGGAGCGGGGGCACTACGAGCAGTACTTC . TRBJ2-7 TRBV28 TRBD2
CASSLVGGSPYNEQFF TGTGCCAGCAGCTTAGTGGGCGGGAGTCCCTACAATGAGCAGTTCTTC . TRBJ2-1 TRBV7-7 TRBD2
CASSLGQGQETQYF TGCGCCAGCAGCTTGGGCCAGGGACAAGAGACCCAGTACTTC . TRBJ2-5 TRBV5-1 .
CASGRQGANEKLFF TGTGCCAGCGGGAGACAGGGAGCTAATGAAAAACTGTTTTTT . TRBJ1-4 TRBV2 TRBD1
CASRPFGGTDTQYF TGTGCCAGCAGGCCATTCGGGGGCACAGATACGCAGTATTTT few TRBJ2-3 TRBV2 .
CASSFGTGADGYTF TGTGCCAGCAGTTTCGGGACAGGGGCTGACGGCTACACCTTC . TRBJ1-2 TRBV28 TRBD1
CASSRGQASYEQYF TGTGCCAGCAGCCGCGGACAGGCCAGCTACGAGCAGTACTTC . TRBJ2-7 TRBV7-2 TRBD1
CASSSLSGRADTQYF TGCGCCAGCAGCTCGCTTAGCGGGAGGGCGGATACGCAGTATTTT . TRBJ2-3 TRBV5-1 TRBD2
CASSRGETQYF TGTGCCAGCAGTCGGGGGGAGACCCAGTACTTC . TRBJ2-5 TRBV28 .
CASSPDGGAGVTEAFF TGTGCCAGCAGCCCGGATGGGGGGGCAGGGGTCACTGAAGCTTTCTTT . TRBJ1-1 TRBV7-3 .
CASSDSGTGDGTEAFF TGTGCCAGCAGTGATTCCGGGACAGGGGATGGCACTGAAGCTTTCTTT . TRBJ1-1 TRBV25-1 TRBD1
CASSWTGGGYGYTF TGTGCCAGCAGCTGGACAGGGGGCGGGTATGGCTACACCTTC once TRBJ1-2 TRBV11-2 TRBD1
CASSPSGDHTEAFF TGTGCCAGCAGTCCCTCGGGGGATCACACTGAAGCTTTCTTT . TRBJ1-1 TRBV28 .